This T cell receptor beta chain was observed in a study of beta chain features in type 1 diabetes. Whole-study context: Patients did not differ from healthy donors in age, gender or cell yield. Across the samples, approximately 98,000,000 sorted cells were examined in total.

Study-level results: In every one of the four CD4+ subsets, TCRB CDR3s were moderately but significantly shorter in Type 1 diabetes patients.

Populations obtained by sorting all exceeded 95% purity. As for this clone: Its antigen is undetermined.

The sequenced template was cDNA made from the entire isolated RNA. Data came from immunoSEQ multiplex PCR; TCRdb stores just in-frame clones and leaves some out. The data show 810,000 or so clones, roughly 15% seen once. The material sequenced was naive CD4+ T cells from blood. This TCR came from a woman aged 18-30 years in good health.

The CDR3 spells CASSGQGTSGSKETQYF. CDR3 sequence (DNA): TGTGCCAGCAGCGGACAGGGGACTAGCGGGAGTAAAGAGACCCAGTACTTC. V is TRBV7-2 and J is TRBJ2-5; 14 bases fit TRBD2. This CDR3 region has 17 residues. Germline-derived CDR1 and CDR2 are SGHTA and FQGNSA. The ends lost 5 bases at V and 3 bases at J; junction bases unmatched: 8.